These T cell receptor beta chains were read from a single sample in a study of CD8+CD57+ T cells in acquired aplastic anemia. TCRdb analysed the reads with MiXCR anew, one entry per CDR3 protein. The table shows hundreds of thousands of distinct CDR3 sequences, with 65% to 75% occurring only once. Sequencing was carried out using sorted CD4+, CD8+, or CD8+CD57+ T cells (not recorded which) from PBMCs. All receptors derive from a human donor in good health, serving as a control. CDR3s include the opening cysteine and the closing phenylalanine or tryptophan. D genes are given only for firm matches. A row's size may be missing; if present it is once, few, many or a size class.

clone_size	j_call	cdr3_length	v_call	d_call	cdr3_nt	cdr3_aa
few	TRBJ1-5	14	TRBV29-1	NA	TGCAGCGCCAGTGTGGGTTTTAGCAATCAGCCCCAGCATTTT	CSASVGFSNQPQHF
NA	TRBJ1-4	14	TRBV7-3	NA	TGTGCCACCAGCAGAGTAGTCAGGCTGGAAATACTGTTTTTT	CATSRVVRLEILFF
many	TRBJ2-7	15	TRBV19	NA	TGTGCCACCAAATCTACAGGGCAACCGGTCTACGAGCAGTACTTC	CATKSTGQPVYEQYF
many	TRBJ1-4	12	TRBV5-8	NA	TGTGCCAGCAGCCCCCGACATGAAAAACTGTTTTTT	CASSPRHEKLFF
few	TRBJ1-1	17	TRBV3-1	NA	TGTGCCAGCAGCCAAGATCAAGGCGGACAGTCGAACACTGAAGCTTTCTTT	CASSQDQGGQSNTEAFF
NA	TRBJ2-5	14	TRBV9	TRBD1	TGTGCCAGCAGCGTAGGGCCGGGACAGGACACCCAGTACTTC	CASSVGPGQDTQYF
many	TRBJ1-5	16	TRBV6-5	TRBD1	TGTGCCAGCAGTTCATCGACAGGGGGCGGCAATCAGCCCCAGCATTTT	CASSSSTGGGNQPQHF
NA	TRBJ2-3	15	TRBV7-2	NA	TGTGCCAGCAGCTTATCTTCAGGAGGGAACACTGAAGCGTATTTT	CASSLSSGGNTEAYF
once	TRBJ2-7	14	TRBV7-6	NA	TGTGCCAGCAGCGTATCGGGACAAGTCACAGAGCAGTACTTC	CASSVSGQVTEQYF
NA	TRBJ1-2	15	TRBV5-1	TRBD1	TGCGCCACCGGGCGCGGGGACAGGGAATTCTATGGCTACACCTTC	CATGRGDREFYGYTF
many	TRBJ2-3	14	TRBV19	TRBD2	TGTGCCACCGTGGGGGGGAAGTACACAGATACGCAGTATTTT	CATVGGKYTDTQYF
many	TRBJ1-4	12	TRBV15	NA	TGTGCCACCAGCTTGAGAAGAGAAAAACTGTTTTTT	CATSLRREKLFF
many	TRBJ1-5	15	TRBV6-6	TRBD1	TGTGCCAGCAGGTCGACAGGGGATAGCAATCAGCCCCAGCATTTT	CASRSTGDSNQPQHF
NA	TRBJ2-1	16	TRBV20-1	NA	TGCAGTGCTAGTTCGGCTTACGCAAATTCGGGCAATGAGCAGTTCTTC	CSASSAYANSGNEQFF
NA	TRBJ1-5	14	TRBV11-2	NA	TGTGCCAGCAGCTCCGGGCTAGCGGATCAGCCCCAGCATTTT	CASSSGLADQPQHF
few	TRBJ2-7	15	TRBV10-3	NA	TGTGCCAGCAGTTCCCACGGGGAGCTGAACTACACGCAGTACTTC	CASSSHGELNYTQYF
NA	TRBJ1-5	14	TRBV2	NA	TGTGCCAGCAAGTTTGGTCAGGCCTACGAGCACCACTATTTT	CASKFGQAYEHHYF
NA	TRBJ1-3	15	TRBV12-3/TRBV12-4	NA	TGTGCCAGCAGGACAGATTCCGGCTCTGGAAACACCATATATTTT	CASRTDSGSGNTIYF
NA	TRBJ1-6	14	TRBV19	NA	TGTGCCAGTAGTACAGGACCATTAGGCTCTCCGCACCACTTT	CASSTGPLGSPHHF
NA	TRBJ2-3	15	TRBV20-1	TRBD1	TGCAGTGCTAGAGATCTAATGGGACAGGGAGATACGCAGTATTTT	CSARDLMGQGDTQYF
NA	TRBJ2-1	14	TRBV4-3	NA	TGCGCCAGGGGGGAGAAGGTCTCCTACAATGAGCAGTTCTTC	CARGEKVSYNEQFF
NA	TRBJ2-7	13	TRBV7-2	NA	TGTGCCAGCAGCTGCTGGACGGACGGGGAGGAGTACTTT	CASSCWTDGEEYF
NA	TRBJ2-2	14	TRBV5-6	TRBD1	TGTGCCAGCAGCTTGGGGGACAGTCGGGGTGAGCTGTTTTTT	CASSLGDSRGELFF
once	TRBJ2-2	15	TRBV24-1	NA	TGTGCCACCAGTGATTTGTCGGGGAACACCGGGGAGCTGTTTTTT	CATSDLSGNTGELFF
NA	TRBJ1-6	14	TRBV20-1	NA	TGCAGTGCTAGGGGGACGGGGGGGGATTCACCCCTCCACTTT	CSARGTGGDSPLHF
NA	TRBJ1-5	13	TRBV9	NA	TGTGCCAGCAGCTTGGAGTGTGGACAGCACGAGCATTTT	CASSLECGQHEHF
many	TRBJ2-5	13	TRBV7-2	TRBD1	TGTGCCAGCAGCAAAGACAGGGAAGAGACCCAGTACTTC	CASSKDREETQYF
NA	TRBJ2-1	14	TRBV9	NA	TGTGCCAGCAGCCACTCCACGTTCGGGAATGAGCGATTCTTC	CASSHSTFGNERFF
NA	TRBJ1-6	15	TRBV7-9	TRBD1	TGTGCCAGCAGCTGGCGACAGGGGCTCACTGAAGCTTTCCACTTT	CASSWRQGLTEAFHF
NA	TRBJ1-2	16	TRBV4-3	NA	TGCGCCGTTAGCTGGGGGGGGGGGGCATCGGGAGGTGGCTACACCTTC	CAVSWGGGASGGGYTF
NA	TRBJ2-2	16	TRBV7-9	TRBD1	TGTGCCAGCAGCTTAGGGATCACAGGGGGCGAAGAGACCCTGTTTTTT	CASSLGITGGEETLFF
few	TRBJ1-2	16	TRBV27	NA	TGTGCCAGCAGTTTATATCGGGCAGGAGGAAACTATGGCTACACCTTC	CASSLYRAGGNYGYTF
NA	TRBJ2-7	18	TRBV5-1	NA	TGTGCCAGCAGCCGCGGTGGCCTGGCCCGGGAGACTGTGATCGAGCAGTACTTC	CASSRGGLARETVIEQYF
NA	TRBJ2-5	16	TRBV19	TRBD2	TGTGCCAGTAGTCCAAGACTAGCGGGGGCCGGGGAGACCCAGTACTTC	CASSPRLAGAGETQYF
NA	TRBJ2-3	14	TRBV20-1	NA	TGCAGTGCTAGTTCCGCGGAGGTAGGGAATGAGCAGTATTTT	CSASSAEVGNEQYF
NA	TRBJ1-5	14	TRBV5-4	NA	TGTGCCAGCAGCTTGGAGTTCGGGGGTCAGCCCCAGCATTTT	CASSLEFGGQPQHF
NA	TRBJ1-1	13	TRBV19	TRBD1	TGTGCCAGTACCAGACAGGGAAGGACTGAAGCTTTCTTT	CASTRQGRTEAFF
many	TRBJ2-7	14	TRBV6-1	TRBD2	TGTGCCGCAAAGCCTAGCGGTGTGACCTACGAGCAGTACTTC	CAAKPSGVTYEQYF
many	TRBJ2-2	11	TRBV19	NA	TGTGCCAGTATCGAGTGGGGGGAGCTGTTTTTT	CASIEWGELFF
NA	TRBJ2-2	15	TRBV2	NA	TGTGCCAGCAGCCGGCAGGGTGGGGGCACCGGGGAGCTGTTTTTT	CASSRQGGGTGELFF
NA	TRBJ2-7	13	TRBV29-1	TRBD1	TGCAGCAGTCCCGGACAGGATTCCTACGAGCAGTACTTC	CSSPGQDSYEQYF
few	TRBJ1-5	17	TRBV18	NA	TGTGCCAGCTCACCCGTCCGGGGGGAGGGTCGCAATCAGCCCCAGCATTTT	CASSPVRGEGRNQPQHF
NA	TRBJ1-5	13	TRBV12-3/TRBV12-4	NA	TGTGCCAGCAGTTGCATGTCAAATCAGCCCCAGCATTTT	CASSCMSNQPQHF
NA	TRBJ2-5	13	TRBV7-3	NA	TGTGCCTGCCACTTGGCGTCCGGCGAGACCCAGTACTTC	CACHLASGETQYF
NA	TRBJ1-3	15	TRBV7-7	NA	NA	CASSVGRGAGNTIYF
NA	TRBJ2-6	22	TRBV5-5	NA	TGTGCCAGCAGCCCCTCCCCGGGGAACAGCAATCAGCCCCAGGGAGTGGCCAACGTCCTGACTTTC	CASSPSPGNSNQPQGVANVLTF
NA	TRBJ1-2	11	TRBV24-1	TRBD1	TGTGCCAATCGAGGGGGCTCTGGCTACACCTTC	CANRGGSGYTF
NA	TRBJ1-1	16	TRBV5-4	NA	TGCGCCAGCAGCACATCATTTGCAGCCTTGAACACTGAAGCTTTCTTT	CASSTSFAALNTEAFF
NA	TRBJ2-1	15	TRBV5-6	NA	TGTGCCAGCAGCCACGAGGGAGAGGCTTACAATGAGCAGTTCTTC	CASSHEGEAYNEQFF
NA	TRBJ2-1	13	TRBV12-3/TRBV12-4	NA	TGTGCCATGCGGGACCCACCTAGGGATGAGCAGTTCTTC	CAMRDPPRDEQFF
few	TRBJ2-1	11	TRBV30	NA	TGTGCCTGGAGTGTCAAAAATGAGCAGTTCTTC	CAWSVKNEQFF
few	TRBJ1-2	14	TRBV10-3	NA	TGTGCCATCAGTGAGCCGAGTGGGGGTGGTGGCTACACCTTC	CAISEPSGGGGYTF
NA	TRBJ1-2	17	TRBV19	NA	TGTGCTAGTAGTATAGAGAACACGTTCCAAGCCCACTATGGCTACACCTTC	CASSIENTFQAHYGYTF
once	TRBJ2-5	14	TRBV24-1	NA	TGTGCCACCAGTGGTCCGGGACGCGTGGAGACCCAGTACTTC	CATSGPGRVETQYF